This T cell receptor (beta chain) was retrieved from a study of vaccination effects on CD4 cells after COVID-19. V lost 2 bases and J lost 3, with 21 bases in between. The germline CDR1 and CDR2 sequences are SGHDT and YYEEEE. The CDR3 is 17 residues long. Repertoires were generated with immunoSEQ multiplex PCR, while TCRdb's copy carries only in-frame clones and drops some. The sample consists of 25,000 to 35,000 clones, about 66% of them appearing once. Worth noting for this clone: Its antigen is still unknown.

Sequencing in the ViraFEST assay came after antigen-specific CD4+ T cells had been expanded with viral peptide pools, which were used to stimulate PBMC. Researchers isolated CD4+ T cells once approximately ten days of culture had elapsed. Two doses of BNT162b2 or mRNA-1273 vaccine were administered to participants. The study found no prior SARS-CoV-2 infection in the vaccine recipients, who tested negative for nucleocapsid antibodies. It was with around 10 IU/ml IL-2 and 8 to 10 ug/ml peptides that some 1.8 million PBMC per well were cultured. The input for sequencing was CD4+ T cells from PBMCs cultured with SARS-CoV-2 spike peptides, taken after COVID-19 vaccination. The chain recombines TRBV5-6 with TRBJ2-7; D ambiguous. This clonotype originated in a human donor who received a COVID-19 vaccine. CDR3 DNA: TGTGCCAGCAGCTTCCGTACCCGTACCCCAATCAACTACGAGCAGTACTTC. Its translation is CASSFRTRTPINYEQYF.